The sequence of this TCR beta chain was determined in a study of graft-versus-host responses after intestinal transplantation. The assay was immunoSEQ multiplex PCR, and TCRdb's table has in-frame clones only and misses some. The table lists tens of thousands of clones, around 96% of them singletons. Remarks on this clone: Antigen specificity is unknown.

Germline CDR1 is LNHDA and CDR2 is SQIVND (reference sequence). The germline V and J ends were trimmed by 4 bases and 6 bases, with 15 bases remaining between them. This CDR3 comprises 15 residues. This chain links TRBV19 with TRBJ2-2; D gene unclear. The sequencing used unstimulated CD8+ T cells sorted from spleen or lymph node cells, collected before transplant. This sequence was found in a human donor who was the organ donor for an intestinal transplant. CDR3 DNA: TGTGCCAGTAGTACCCTTAGGGATCTCCCCGGGGAGCTGTTTTTT. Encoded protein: CASSTLRDLPGELFF.